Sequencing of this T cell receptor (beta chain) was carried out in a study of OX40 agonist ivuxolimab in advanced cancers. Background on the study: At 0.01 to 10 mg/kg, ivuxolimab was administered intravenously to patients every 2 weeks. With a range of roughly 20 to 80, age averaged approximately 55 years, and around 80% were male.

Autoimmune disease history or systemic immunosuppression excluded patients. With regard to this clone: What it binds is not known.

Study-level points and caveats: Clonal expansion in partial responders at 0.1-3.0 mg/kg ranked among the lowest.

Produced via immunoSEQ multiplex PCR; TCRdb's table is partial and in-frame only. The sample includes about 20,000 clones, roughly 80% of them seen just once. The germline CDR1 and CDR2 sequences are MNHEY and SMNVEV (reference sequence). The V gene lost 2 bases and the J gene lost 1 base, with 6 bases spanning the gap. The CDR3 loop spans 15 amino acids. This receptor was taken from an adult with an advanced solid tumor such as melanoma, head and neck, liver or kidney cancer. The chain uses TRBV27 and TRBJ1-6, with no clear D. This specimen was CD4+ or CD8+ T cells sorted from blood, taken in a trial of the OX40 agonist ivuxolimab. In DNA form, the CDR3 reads TGTGCCAGCAGTTTAAGGGCTTCCTATAATTCACCCCTCCACTTT. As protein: CASSLRASYNSPLHF.